Listed below are T cell receptor beta chains from one sample, sequenced in a study of neoadjuvant nivolumab and ipilimumab in lung cancer. Some clones are missing from TCRdb's copy, which holds only in-frame ones; the method was immunoSEQ multiplex PCR. The sample has more than 40,000 clones; 80% to 90% are singletons. The sequencing here drew on blood, taken before neoadjuvant nivolumab, alone or with ipilimumab. These receptors originate from an adult with non-small cell lung cancer. Some clones in this sample may be carry-over from other donors' samples. Both conserved end residues are part of each CDR3. A D gene is named only where the DNA matches it firmly.

- | TRBJ1-1 | TRBV25-1 | CASSDPKAGPWTEAFF | TGTGCCAGCAGTGACCCTAAGGCGGGGCCCTGGACTGAAGCTTTCTTT
- | TRBJ2-1 | TRBV5-5 | CASSLEGDGFYNEQFF | TGTGCCAGCAGCTTGGAAGGGGACGGATTCTACAATGAGCAGTTCTTC
- | TRBJ2-7 | TRBV10-3 | CAISAEAVQYF | TGTGCCATCAGTGCCGAGGCGGTGCAGTACTTC
- | TRBJ2-1 | TRBV7-6 | CASSSFRHNEQFF | TGTGCCAGCAGCTCATTCCGGCACAATGAGCAGTTCTTC
- | TRBJ1-2 | TRBV25-1 | CASSEGWMYGYTF | TGTGCCAGCAGTGAGGGCTGGATGTATGGCTACACCTTC
- | TRBJ2-3 | TRBV7-9 | CASSLVWDKGRGTDTQYF | TGTGCCAGCAGCTTAGTCTGGGATAAGGGGAGAGGCACAGATACGCAGTATTTT
- | TRBJ2-7 | TRBV9 | CASSVAAGFLEQYF | TGTGCCAGCAGCGTAGCGGCAGGTTTTCTCGAGCAGTACTTC
- | TRBJ1-1 | TRBV30 | CAWWALSNTEAFF | TGTGCCTGGTGGGCGCTTTCGAACACTGAAGCTTTCTTT
TRBD2 | TRBJ2-6 | TRBV5-1 | CASSLSTSGRVNPGANVLTF | TGCGCCAGCAGCTTGAGTACTAGCGGGAGAGTGAATCCTGGGGCCAACGTCCTGACTTTC
TRBD1 | TRBJ2-1 | TRBV7-6 | CASSLNRGYEQFF | TGTGCCAGCAGCTTGAACAGGGGTTATGAGCAGTTCTTC